One TCR beta chain is described in this entry. This clonotype showed up many times. No cognate antigen has been identified for it. Base quality data are lacking; no much larger clone is found one base away. Including the terminal cysteine and phenylalanine, the CDR3 comprises 14 residues. The DNA shown is the 42-base CDR3, in frame from base 1. V has 2 bases trimmed and J has 8 bases trimmed; junction bases matching no gene number 8. These data come from a study of T cell repertoires in cytomegalovirus infection (dated by TCRdb to about 2019). The study in broad terms: Donor HLA type was relevant to the analysis, as public TCR beta signatures indicated carriage of CMV infection together with the matching HLA type. Broader findings and caveats from the paper: In the ex vivo response, HLA-C-restricted CMV-specific TCR beta clonotypes were dominant, and in two of eight donors the single most frequent clonotype came from this HLA-C-restricted group. In both this cohort and an independent roughly 360-donor cohort, the cumulative frequency of public TCR beta family members distinguished carriers of CMV infection plus the relevant HLA type.

The sequencer listed for this sample is Illumina HiSeq 1500. TCRdb itself trimmed the public reads at Q25 with fastp, ran MiXCR and retained productive beta chains. When rows share a CDR3 protein, they turn into one entry using the most common DNA and genes. The sample profile shows 130,000 or so distinct CDR3 sequences; roughly 6.5% of them were found once. The ten largest clones represent roughly 18% of the sample. The specimen was PBMCs. The rearrangement combines TRBV12-3 or TRBV12-4 with TRBJ1-2, with 7 bases matching TRBD1. This clonotype was sampled from a human donor in good health (CMV status not recorded). Some clones in this sample may be carry-over from other donors' samples. The CDR3 sequence is CASSLRGGLGGYTF. The DNA sequence is TGTGCCAGCAGTTTAAGAGGGGGCCTGGGGGGCTACACCTTC.